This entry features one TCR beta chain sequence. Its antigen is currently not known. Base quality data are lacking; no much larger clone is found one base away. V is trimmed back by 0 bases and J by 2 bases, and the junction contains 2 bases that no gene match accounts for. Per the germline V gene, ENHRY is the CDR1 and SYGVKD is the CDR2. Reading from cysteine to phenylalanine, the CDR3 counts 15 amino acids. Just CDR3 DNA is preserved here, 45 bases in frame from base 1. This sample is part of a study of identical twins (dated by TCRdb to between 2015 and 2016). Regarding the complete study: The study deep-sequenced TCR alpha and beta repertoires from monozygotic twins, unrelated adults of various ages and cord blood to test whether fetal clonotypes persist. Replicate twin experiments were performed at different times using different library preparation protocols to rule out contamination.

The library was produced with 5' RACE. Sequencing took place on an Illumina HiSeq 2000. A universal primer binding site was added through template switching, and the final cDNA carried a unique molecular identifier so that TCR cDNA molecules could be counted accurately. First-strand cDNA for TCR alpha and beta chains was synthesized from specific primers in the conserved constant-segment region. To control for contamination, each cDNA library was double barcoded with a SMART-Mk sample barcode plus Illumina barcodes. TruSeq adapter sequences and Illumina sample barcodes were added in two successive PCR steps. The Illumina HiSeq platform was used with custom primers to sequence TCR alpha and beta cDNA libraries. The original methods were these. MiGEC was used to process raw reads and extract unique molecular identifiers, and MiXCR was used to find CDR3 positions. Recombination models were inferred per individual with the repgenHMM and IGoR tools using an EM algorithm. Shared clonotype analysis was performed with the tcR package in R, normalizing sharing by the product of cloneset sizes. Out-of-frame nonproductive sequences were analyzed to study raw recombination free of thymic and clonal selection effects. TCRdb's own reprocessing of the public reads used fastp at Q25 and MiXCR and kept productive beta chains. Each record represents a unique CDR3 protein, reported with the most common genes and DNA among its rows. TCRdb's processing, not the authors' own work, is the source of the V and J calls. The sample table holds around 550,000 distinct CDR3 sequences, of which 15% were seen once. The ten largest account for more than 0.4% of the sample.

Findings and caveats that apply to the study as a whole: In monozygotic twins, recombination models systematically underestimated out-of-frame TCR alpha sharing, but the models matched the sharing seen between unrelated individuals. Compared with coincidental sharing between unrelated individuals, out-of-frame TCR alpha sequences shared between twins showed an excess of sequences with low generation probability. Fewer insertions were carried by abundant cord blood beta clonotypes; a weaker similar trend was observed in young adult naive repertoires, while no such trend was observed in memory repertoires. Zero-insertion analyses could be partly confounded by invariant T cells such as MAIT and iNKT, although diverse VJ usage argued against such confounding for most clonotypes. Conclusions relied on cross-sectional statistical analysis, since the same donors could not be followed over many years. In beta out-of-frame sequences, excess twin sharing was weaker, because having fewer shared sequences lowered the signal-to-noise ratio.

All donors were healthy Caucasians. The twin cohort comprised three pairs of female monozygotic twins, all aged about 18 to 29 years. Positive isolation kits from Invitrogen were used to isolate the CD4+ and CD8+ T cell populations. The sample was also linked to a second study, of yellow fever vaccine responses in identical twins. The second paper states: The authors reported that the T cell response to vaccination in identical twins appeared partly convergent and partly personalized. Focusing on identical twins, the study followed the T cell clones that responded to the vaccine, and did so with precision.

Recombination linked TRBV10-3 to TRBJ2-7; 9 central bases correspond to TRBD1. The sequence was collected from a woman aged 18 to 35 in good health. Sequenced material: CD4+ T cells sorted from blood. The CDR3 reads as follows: CAISESDRGPYEQYF. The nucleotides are TGTGCCATCAGTGAGTCGGACAGGGGCCCCTACGAGCAGTACTTC.